This is a list of T cell receptor beta chains from one sample in a study of Graves' ophthalmopathy and Graves' hyperthyroidism. Each CDR3 protein gets one entry after TCRdb re-called the multiplex PCR reads with MiXCR. In the table there are hundreds of thousands of distinct CDR3 sequences, 22% of which are singletons. Sequencing input: peripheral blood. The receptors were gathered from a woman under 30 with stable Graves' hyperthyroidism. Some clones in this sample may be carry-over from other donors' samples. CDR3s include the opening cysteine and the closing phenylalanine or tryptophan. A D gene is named only where the DNA matches it firmly. Clone size is shown for a subset of rows, as once, few, many or a class of expanded clone.

CDR3aa: CASSLTGTSTF; CDR3nt: TGTGCCAGCAGTCTAACCGGGACTTCCACCTTC; j_gene: TRBJ1-2; abundance: many; d_gene: .; v_gene: TRBV28
CDR3aa: CASSYTGTGSPYGYTF; CDR3nt: TGTGCCAGCAGTTACACCGGGACAGGGTCCCCCTATGGCTACACCTTC; j_gene: TRBJ1-2; abundance: many; d_gene: TRBD1; v_gene: TRBV27
CDR3aa: CASSYRQESWAGYTF; CDR3nt: TGTGCCAGCAGTTACAGGCAGGAGAGCTGGGCTGGCTACACCTTC; j_gene: TRBJ1-2; abundance: many; d_gene: .; v_gene: TRBV6-5
CDR3aa: CATAGNTDTQYF; CDR3nt: TGTGCCACGGCGGGAAACACAGATACGCAGTATTTT; j_gene: TRBJ2-3; abundance: many; d_gene: .; v_gene: TRBV28
CDR3aa: CASSPLPRGGTGELFF; CDR3nt: TGTGCCAGCAGCCCCTTGCCTCGGGGGGGGACCGGGGAGCTGTTTTTT; j_gene: TRBJ2-2; abundance: many; d_gene: TRBD2; v_gene: TRBV5-6
CDR3aa: CASSFETFIIGDIYEQYF; CDR3nt: TGTGCCAGCAGTTTTGAGACATTCATAATTGGGGACATCTACGAGCAGTACTTC; j_gene: TRBJ2-7; abundance: many; d_gene: .; v_gene: TRBV28
CDR3aa: CASSQEGPSSYNSPLHF; CDR3nt: TGCGCCAGCAGCCAAGAAGGACCTAGCTCCTATAATTCACCCCTCCACTTT; j_gene: TRBJ1-6; abundance: many; d_gene: .; v_gene: TRBV4-1
CDR3aa: CASSPGQRNYGYTF; CDR3nt: TGTGCCAGCAGTCCGGGCCAGAGGAACTATGGCTACACCTTC; j_gene: TRBJ1-2; abundance: many; d_gene: .; v_gene: TRBV28
CDR3aa: CASSYSRQAIQETQYF; CDR3nt: TGTGCCAGCAGTTACTCGAGGCAGGCGATCCAAGAGACCCAGTACTTC; j_gene: TRBJ2-5; abundance: many; d_gene: .; v_gene: TRBV6-5
CDR3aa: CASSSASLYGYTF; CDR3nt: TGTGCCAGCAGCTCAGCCAGCCTCTATGGCTACACCTTC; j_gene: TRBJ1-2; abundance: .; d_gene: .; v_gene: TRBV27
CDR3aa: CASSRRGSDYYGYTF; CDR3nt: TGTGCCAGCAGCCGCCGCGGGTCTGACTATTATGGCTACACCTTC; j_gene: TRBJ1-2; abundance: many; d_gene: .; v_gene: TRBV11-1